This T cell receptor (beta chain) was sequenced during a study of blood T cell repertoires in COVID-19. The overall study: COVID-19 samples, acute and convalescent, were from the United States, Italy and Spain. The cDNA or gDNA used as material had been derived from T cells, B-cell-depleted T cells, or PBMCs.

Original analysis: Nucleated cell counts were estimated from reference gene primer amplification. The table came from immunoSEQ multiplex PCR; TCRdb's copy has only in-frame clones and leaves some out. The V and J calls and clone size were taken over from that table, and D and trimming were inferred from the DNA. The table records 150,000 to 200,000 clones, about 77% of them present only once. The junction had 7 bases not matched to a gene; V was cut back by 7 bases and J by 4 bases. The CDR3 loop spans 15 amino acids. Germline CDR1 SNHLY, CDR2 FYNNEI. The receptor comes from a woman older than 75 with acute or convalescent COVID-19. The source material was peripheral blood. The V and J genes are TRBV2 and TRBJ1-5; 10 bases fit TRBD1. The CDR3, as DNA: TGTGCCAGCACTATGGACAGGGGGTTTAATCAGCCCCAGCATTTT. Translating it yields CASTMDRGFNQPQHF. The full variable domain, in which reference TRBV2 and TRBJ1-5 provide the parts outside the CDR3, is EPEVTQTPSHQVTQMGQEVILRCVPISNHLYFYWYRQILGQKVEFLVSFYNNEISEKSEIFDDQFSVERPDGSNFTLKIRSTKLEDSAMYFCASTMDRGFNQPQHFGDGTRLSIL.